These 8 T cell receptor beta chains came from one sample sequenced in a study of beta chain features in type 1 diabetes. Study-wide findings and caveats: In every one of the four CD4+ subsets, TCRB CDR3s were moderately but significantly shorter in Type 1 diabetes patients.

All of the isolated RNA was reverse transcribed, so expressed TCRB transcripts were sequenced. Assay used: immunoSEQ multiplex PCR; TCRdb lists only in-frame clones, some missing. Of hundreds of thousands of clones detected, 15% appear once; the ten largest clones hold 0.015% to 0.019%. These receptors have no identified antigens. The sample comprised naive CD4+ T cells from blood. Receptors originate from a man younger than 35 with type 1 diabetes.

This clone showed up just a few times. The J gene is TRBJ1-4, the V gene TRBV28; 8 nucleotides line up with TRBD1. CDR1 and CDR2 from the germline V gene are MDHEN and SYDVKM. The CDR3 consists of 13 residues. J lost 8 bases, V lost 7 bases, and 6 bases had no gene match. Written as DNA, the CDR3 is TGTGCCAGCACCGGACAGGGTCGGGAAAAACTGTTTTTT. It is translated as CASTGQGREKLFF.

In this sample, this clone turned up a few times. This chain connects TRBV28 to TRBJ2-7; possibly TRBD2 for D (6 bases). The germline CDR1 and CDR2 sequences are MDHEN and SYDVKM. Trimming shortened V by 6 bases and J by 3 bases, and 21 bases separated the two germline ends. The CDR3 covers 16 residues. The CDR3 protein is CASRRPVGGGIYEQYF. CDR3 nucleotides: TGTGCCAGCAGACGACCCGTGGGGGGAGGAATCTACGAGCAGTACTTC.

The chain couples TRBV4-3 to TRBJ2-5, with D perhaps TRBD2 (5 bases). Germline CDR1 reads LGHNA; CDR2 reads YSLEER. Deletions cut 3 bases from V and 2 bases from J, with 7 bases between. The CDR3 loop spans 13 amino acids. The CDR3 DNA is TGCGCCAGCAGCCACCGGGAACAAGAGACCCAGTACTTC. Its translation: CASSHREQETQYF.

The V and J genes are TRBV2 and TRBJ2-2, with 11 bases matching TRBD1. The germline CDR1 and CDR2 sequences are SNHLY and FYNNEI. The CDR3 loop spans 17 amino acids. Germline trimming cut 5 bases from V and 6 bases from J; bases unmatched to any gene: 11. In DNA, the CDR3 is TGTGCCAGCAGTTTTTCTCGGACAGGGGGCGCCGCCGGGGAGCTGTTTTTT. Translated: CASSFSRTGGAAGELFF.

This clone was observed a handful of times. The chain links TRBV29-1 to TRBJ1-2, with unresolved D. V was shortened by 4 bases and J by 8 bases, with 23 bases between the two germline ends. The germline gives CDR1 SQVTM, CDR2 ANQGSEA. The CDR3 contains 15 residues. The CDR3: CSVVGEGRGFGGYTF. The DNA of the CDR3 is TGCAGCGTTGTTGGGGAAGGTCGGGGATTCGGAGGCTACACCTTC.

The chain recombines TRBV29-1 with TRBJ1-1; D unresolved. Trimming left V 6 bases short and J 0 bases short, with 17 bases between. Germline-derived CDR1 and CDR2 are SQVTM and ANQGSEA. The CDR3 is made up of 15 amino acids. For the CDR3, the DNA is TGCAGCGTGAGGTTCCGGGTATCGCTGAACACTGAAGCTTTCTTT. Protein: CSVRFRVSLNTEAFF.

This clone came up a few times. This chain links TRBV18 with TRBJ2-7; maybe TRBD1 (7 bases). In germline, CDR1 is KGHSH, CDR2 LQKENI. Trimming removed 2 bases from V and 12 bases from J, with 23 bases in between. The CDR3 sequence is 15 residues long. DNA for the CDR3: TGTGCCAGCTCACCAAACCTCAGGGCAGGGGGACTTGCGTACTTC. This codes for CASSPNLRAGGLAYF.

Only a few counts were recorded for this clone. The chain uses TRBV6-4 and TRBJ2-7, with D possibly TRBD2 on 5 matching bases. The V gene lost 6 bases and the J gene lost 6 bases, with 15 bases spanning the gap. The V gene's germline CDR1 is MRHNA and CDR2 SNTAGT. This CDR3 spans 13 amino acids. The CDR3 nucleotides read TGTGCCAGCAGCGCAGATTGGAGGTCCGAGCAGTACTTC. It is translated as CASSADWRSEQYF.